Below, 2 T cell receptor beta chains from the same sample are listed, as sequenced in a study of blood T cell repertoires in COVID-19. Generated by immunoSEQ multiplex PCR, the TCRdb table keeps only in-frame clones and is missing some. The repertoire holds roughly 140,000 clones, with roughly 90% as singletons. Material: peripheral blood. These receptors all come from a woman in her sixties with active or convalescent COVID-19.

The rearrangement joins TRBV28 to TRBJ1-4; 12 positions match TRBD1. J gave up 3 bases and V 5 bases, and 10 bases lay outside the gene matches. Germline V gene lookup returns CDR1 MDHEN and CDR2 SYDVKM. The CDR3 runs to 18 residues. As DNA, the CDR3 is TGTGCCAGCAGTCCAACCGGGACAGGGGGCAGGTCTAATGAAAAACTGTTTTTT. Its translation is CASSPTGTGGRSNEKLFF.

The V call is TRBV19, the J call TRBJ1-1; D possibly corresponds to TRBD1 (5 bases). There are 13 residues in the CDR3. V was trimmed by 8 bases and J by 4 bases, leaving 14 bases between them. In germline, CDR1 is LNHDA, CDR2 SQIVND (reference sequence). Here the CDR3 reads CASQAGMATEAFF. The CDR3 DNA follows: TGTGCCAGTCAGGCAGGGATGGCCACTGAAGCTTTCTTT.